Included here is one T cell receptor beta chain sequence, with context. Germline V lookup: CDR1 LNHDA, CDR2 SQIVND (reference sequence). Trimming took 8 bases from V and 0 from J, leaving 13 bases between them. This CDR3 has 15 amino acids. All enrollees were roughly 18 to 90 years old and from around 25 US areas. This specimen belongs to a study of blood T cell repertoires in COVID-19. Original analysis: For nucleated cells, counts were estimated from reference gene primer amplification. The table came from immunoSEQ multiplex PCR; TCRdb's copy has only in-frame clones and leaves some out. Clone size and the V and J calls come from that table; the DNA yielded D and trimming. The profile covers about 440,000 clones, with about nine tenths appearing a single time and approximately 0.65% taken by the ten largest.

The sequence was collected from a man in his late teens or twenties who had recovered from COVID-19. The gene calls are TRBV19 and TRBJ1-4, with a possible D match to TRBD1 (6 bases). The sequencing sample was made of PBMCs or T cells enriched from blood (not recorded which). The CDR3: CASQRTVTTNEKLFF. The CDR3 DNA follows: TGTGCCAGTCAACGGACAGTGACAACTAATGAAAAACTGTTTTTT.